The source of this T cell receptor (beta chain) is a study of blood T cell repertoires in COVID-19. Clones were read by immunoSEQ multiplex PCR, and TCRdb kept only the in-frame ones, dropping some. The sample carries approximately 100,000 clones, 85% to 90% recorded once. The source material was peripheral blood. The receptor comes from a human donor in a cohort sampled during active COVID-19.

CDR3 region: CASSEGVYEQYF. CDR3 DNA sequence: TGTGCCAGCAGTGAGGGAGTCTACGAGCAGTACTTC. V is TRBV6-6 and J is TRBJ2-7, with D perhaps matching TRBD2 (5 bases). V was trimmed by 5 bases and J by 3 bases, leaving 8 bases between them. Germline V gene sequence: CDR1 MNHNY, CDR2 SVGAGI (reference sequence). The CDR3 covers 12 residues.